This is a list of T cell receptor beta chains from one sample in a study of cytomegalovirus exposure and HLA in healthy donors. TCRdb keeps only in-frame clones here, not all; method: immunoSEQ multiplex PCR. This sample carries about 98,000 clones, around 85% of them seen once, and the ten largest clones take under 4.5%. Material: PBMCs. The receptors were sampled from a woman aged 25 to 39 in good health and CMV-seronegative. Each CDR3 is given with its conserved first and last residue. Each record gives: J gene, D gene, V gene, clone size, CDR3 protein, CDR3 DNA. The D gene is left open where the match is weak. Expanded clones are given a class, and other clones once, few, many or no size at all.

TRBJ2-1	TRBD1	TRBV10-3	NA	CAISSRDRGRGNEQFF	TGTGCCATCAGTTCCCGGGACAGGGGGCGAGGCAATGAGCAGTTCTTC
TRBJ2-7	TRBD2	TRBV6-6	NA	CASSYAPSGAYEQYF	TGTGCCAGCAGTTACGCCCCTAGCGGGGCCTACGAGCAGTACTTC
TRBJ2-3	TRBD2	TRBV5-1	NA	CASSAGLASARTDTQYF	TGCGCCAGCAGCGCAGGACTAGCAAGTGCCCGCACAGATACGCAGTATTTT
TRBJ1-2	NA	TRBV7-8	NA	CASSQRVPNYGYTF	TGTGCCAGCAGCCAACGCGTACCTAACTATGGCTACACCTTC
TRBJ1-1	NA	TRBV6-4	once	CASRNTGQLNTEAFF	TGTGCCAGCAGGAATACTGGACAGTTGAACACTGAAGCTTTCTTT
TRBJ1-5	NA	TRBV15	NA	CATSREVAGVGQPQHF	TGTGCCACCAGCAGAGAGGTGGCAGGGGTGGGTCAGCCCCAGCATTTT
TRBJ2-2	TRBD1	TRBV7-3	NA	CASSFHRGGELFF	TGTGCCAGCAGCTTCCACAGGGGCGGGGAGCTGTTTTTT
TRBJ2-7	TRBD2	TRBV10-3	NA	CAISEPGLAGGPGEQYF	TGTGCCATCAGTGAGCCAGGTCTAGCGGGAGGGCCTGGCGAGCAGTACTTC
TRBJ2-2	NA	TRBV7-9	NA	CASSATRAGGTGELFF	TGTGCCAGCAGCGCTACGAGGGCAGGTGGCACCGGGGAGCTGTTTTTT
TRBJ1-1	TRBD1	TRBV29-1	NA	CSVLTGTGTEAFF	TGCAGCGTTCTGACAGGGACGGGCACTGAAGCTTTCTTT
TRBJ1-5	NA	TRBV6-1	NA	CASRGQNQPQHF	TGTGCCAGCAGGGGCCAAAATCAGCCCCAGCATTTT
TRBJ2-2	TRBD1	TRBV5-1	NA	CASSGGTGTHTGELFF	TGCGCCAGCAGCGGCGGGACAGGGACCCACACCGGGGAGCTGTTTTTT
TRBJ2-7	TRBD1	TRBV5-4	NA	CASSLGQGLDYEQYF	TGTGCCAGCAGCCTCGGACAGGGATTAGACTACGAGCAGTACTTC
TRBJ2-3	TRBD1	TRBV9	NA	CASSPRTGVALTDTQYF	TGTGCCAGCAGCCCTCGGACAGGGGTGGCATTAACAGATACGCAGTATTTT
TRBJ2-7	TRBD1	TRBV19	once	CASRPPGGSQYF	TGTGCCAGTAGGCCGCCAGGGGGCTCGCAGTACTTC
TRBJ2-7	TRBD2	TRBV6-5	few	CASSYNGLALYEQYF	TGTGCCAGCAGTTATAACGGACTAGCGCTATACGAGCAGTACTTC
TRBJ2-5	NA	TRBV2	NA	CASKGRTGETQYF	TGTGCCAGCAAAGGCAGGACTGGGGAGACCCAGTACTTC
TRBJ1-1	NA	TRBV4-2	once	CASSARQAFSHTEAFF	TGTGCCAGCAGTGCTCGACAGGCCTTTTCCCACACTGAAGCTTTCTTT
TRBJ1-3	TRBD1	TRBV4-1	NA	CASSQGQGGNTIYF	TGCGCCAGCAGCCAAGGACAGGGGGGAAACACCATATATTTT
TRBJ2-6	NA	TRBV27	NA	CASSFRSGANVLTF	TGTGCCAGCAGTTTTCGCTCTGGGGCCAACGTCCTGACTTTC
TRBJ2-5	TRBD1	TRBV27	once	CATAGQGQETQYF	TGTGCCACGGCTGGACAGGGACAAGAGACCCAGTACTTC
TRBJ2-7	TRBD2	TRBV10-2	NA	CASRGHSGVNSYEQYF	TGCGCCAGCAGGGGACATAGCGGGGTGAACTCCTACGAGCAGTACTTC
TRBJ2-5	TRBD1	TRBV5-1	NA	CASSWQTGGGQETQYF	TGCGCCAGCAGCTGGCAGACAGGGGGCGGGCAAGAGACCCAGTACTTC
TRBJ2-7	TRBD1	TRBV9	NA	CASSARQGADEQYF	TGTGCCAGCAGCGCCCGACAGGGAGCGGACGAGCAGTACTTC
TRBJ2-7	NA	TRBV19	NA	CASSIGGTSYEQYF	TGTGCCAGTAGTATAGGCGGGACCTCCTACGAGCAGTACTTC
TRBJ2-5	TRBD2	TRBV5-1	NA	CASSLRLASGQETQYF	TGCGCCAGCAGCTTAAGACTAGCCTCCGGCCAAGAGACCCAGTACTTC
TRBJ2-5	TRBD2	TRBV4-3	NA	CASSQDLGGGPQTQYF	TGCGCCAGCAGCCAAGATCTTGGGGGAGGGCCCCAGACCCAGTACTTC
TRBJ2-7	NA	TRBV2	NA	CASSEFRLLRPTYEQYF	TGTGCCAGCAGTGAATTTCGCCTACTCCGCCCTACCTACGAGCAGTACTTC
TRBJ2-1	TRBD1	TRBV6-1	NA	CASRTGGYNEQFF	TGTGCCAGCAGGACAGGGGGCTACAATGAGCAGTTCTTC
TRBJ1-1	NA	TRBV7-6	once	CASSLGAGLNTEAFF	TGTGCCAGCAGCTTAGGGGCAGGCTTGAACACTGAAGCTTTCTTT
TRBJ2-7	TRBD1	TRBV6-1	few	CASSLTGGVYEQYF	TGTGCCAGCAGCCTTACAGGGGGAGTCTACGAGCAGTACTTC
TRBJ1-2	NA	TRBV4-2	NA	CASTTGQGYGYTF	TGTGCCAGCACAACCGGGCAGGGCTATGGCTACACCTTC
TRBJ2-7	TRBD1	TRBV5-1	NA	CASSLDRAYEQYF	TGCGCCAGCAGCCTAGACAGGGCCTACGAGCAGTACTTC
TRBJ2-7	NA	TRBV28	few	CASSLQGVYEQYF	TGTGCCAGCAGCCTCCAGGGCGTCTACGAGCAGTACTTC
TRBJ2-5	NA	TRBV6-1	NA	CASSEFYAQETQYF	TGTGCCAGCAGTGAATTCTACGCCCAAGAGACCCAGTACTTC
TRBJ2-3	NA	TRBV7-2	NA	CASSSTPSSNTQYF	TGTGCCAGCAGCTCCACGCCTAGCTCAAATACGCAGTATTTT
TRBJ1-3	NA	TRBV14	NA	CASSQVSGRNTIYF	TGTGCCAGCAGCCAAGTCTCCGGGAGAAACACCATATATTTT
TRBJ1-5	NA	TRBV21-1	NA	CASSKSVETSNQPQHF	TGTGCCAGCAGCAAATCGGTTGAAACTAGCAATCAGCCCCAGCATTTT
TRBJ1-2	NA	TRBV9	NA	CASSAGRQVGGYGYTF	TGTGCCAGCAGCGCCGGTCGTCAGGTAGGAGGCTATGGCTACACCTTC
TRBJ2-7	NA	TRBV5-6	NA	CASSFRGASEQYF	TGTGCCAGCAGCTTTCGGGGGGCGAGCGAGCAGTACTTC
TRBJ2-5	TRBD1	TRBV5-1	NA	CASSLGQGQETQYF	TGCGCCAGCAGCTTGGGACAGGGGCAAGAGACCCAGTACTTC
TRBJ2-7	NA	TRBV10-1	NA	CAGLYEQYF	TGCGCCGGTCTATACGAGCAGTACTTC
TRBJ1-2	NA	TRBV18	NA	CASSPGGGYTF	TGTGCCAGCTCACCGGGGGGAGGCTACACCTTC
TRBJ2-3	TRBD2	TRBV5-4	NA	CVSSTSPTDTQYF	TGTGTCTCATCGACTAGCCCCACAGATACGCAGTATTTT
TRBJ2-2	TRBD1	TRBV13	NA	CASSNRGNTGELFF	TGTGCCAGCAGCAACAGGGGAAACACCGGGGAGCTGTTTTTT
TRBJ1-1	TRBD1	TRBV5-1	NA	CASSATGSDTEAFF	TGCGCCAGCAGCGCGACAGGGTCCGACACTGAAGCTTTCTTT
TRBJ2-1	TRBD2	TRBV9	NA	CASSVGGRRGTDNEQFF	TGTGCCAGCAGCGTAGGAGGGAGGCGGGGGACCGACAATGAGCAGTTCTTC
TRBJ1-6	NA	TRBV5-1	NA	CASSLVAGESPLHF	TGCGCCAGCAGCCTGGTGGCAGGCGAGTCACCCCTCCACTTT
TRBJ1-5	TRBD1	TRBV10-2	once	CASSELGQGGNQPQHF	TGCGCCAGCAGTGAGTTAGGACAGGGAGGCAATCAGCCCCAGCATTTT
TRBJ1-6	TRBD1	TRBV7-3	NA	CASSFQTGGNSPLHF	TGTGCCAGCAGCTTCCAGACAGGGGGCAATTCACCCCTCCACTTT
TRBJ2-5	NA	TRBV5-1	NA	CASSLGSGRETQYF	TGCGCCAGCAGCTTGGGTTCGGGGAGGGAGACCCAGTACTTC
TRBJ2-1	NA	TRBV27	NA	CASTLGGTYNEQFF	TGTGCCAGCACCCTAGGCGGGACCTACAATGAGCAGTTCTTC
TRBJ2-1	NA	TRBV6-6	NA	CASSFGGSGEQFF	TGTGCCAGCAGTTTCGGTGGGAGTGGTGAGCAGTTCTTC
TRBJ1-2	TRBD1	TRBV5-1	NA	CASSLEGQGYGYTF	TGCGCCAGCAGCTTGGAGGGACAGGGCTATGGCTACACCTTC
TRBJ1-1	NA	TRBV18	NA	CASSPQHPEAFF	TGTGCCAGCTCACCCCAACACCCAGAAGCTTTCTTT